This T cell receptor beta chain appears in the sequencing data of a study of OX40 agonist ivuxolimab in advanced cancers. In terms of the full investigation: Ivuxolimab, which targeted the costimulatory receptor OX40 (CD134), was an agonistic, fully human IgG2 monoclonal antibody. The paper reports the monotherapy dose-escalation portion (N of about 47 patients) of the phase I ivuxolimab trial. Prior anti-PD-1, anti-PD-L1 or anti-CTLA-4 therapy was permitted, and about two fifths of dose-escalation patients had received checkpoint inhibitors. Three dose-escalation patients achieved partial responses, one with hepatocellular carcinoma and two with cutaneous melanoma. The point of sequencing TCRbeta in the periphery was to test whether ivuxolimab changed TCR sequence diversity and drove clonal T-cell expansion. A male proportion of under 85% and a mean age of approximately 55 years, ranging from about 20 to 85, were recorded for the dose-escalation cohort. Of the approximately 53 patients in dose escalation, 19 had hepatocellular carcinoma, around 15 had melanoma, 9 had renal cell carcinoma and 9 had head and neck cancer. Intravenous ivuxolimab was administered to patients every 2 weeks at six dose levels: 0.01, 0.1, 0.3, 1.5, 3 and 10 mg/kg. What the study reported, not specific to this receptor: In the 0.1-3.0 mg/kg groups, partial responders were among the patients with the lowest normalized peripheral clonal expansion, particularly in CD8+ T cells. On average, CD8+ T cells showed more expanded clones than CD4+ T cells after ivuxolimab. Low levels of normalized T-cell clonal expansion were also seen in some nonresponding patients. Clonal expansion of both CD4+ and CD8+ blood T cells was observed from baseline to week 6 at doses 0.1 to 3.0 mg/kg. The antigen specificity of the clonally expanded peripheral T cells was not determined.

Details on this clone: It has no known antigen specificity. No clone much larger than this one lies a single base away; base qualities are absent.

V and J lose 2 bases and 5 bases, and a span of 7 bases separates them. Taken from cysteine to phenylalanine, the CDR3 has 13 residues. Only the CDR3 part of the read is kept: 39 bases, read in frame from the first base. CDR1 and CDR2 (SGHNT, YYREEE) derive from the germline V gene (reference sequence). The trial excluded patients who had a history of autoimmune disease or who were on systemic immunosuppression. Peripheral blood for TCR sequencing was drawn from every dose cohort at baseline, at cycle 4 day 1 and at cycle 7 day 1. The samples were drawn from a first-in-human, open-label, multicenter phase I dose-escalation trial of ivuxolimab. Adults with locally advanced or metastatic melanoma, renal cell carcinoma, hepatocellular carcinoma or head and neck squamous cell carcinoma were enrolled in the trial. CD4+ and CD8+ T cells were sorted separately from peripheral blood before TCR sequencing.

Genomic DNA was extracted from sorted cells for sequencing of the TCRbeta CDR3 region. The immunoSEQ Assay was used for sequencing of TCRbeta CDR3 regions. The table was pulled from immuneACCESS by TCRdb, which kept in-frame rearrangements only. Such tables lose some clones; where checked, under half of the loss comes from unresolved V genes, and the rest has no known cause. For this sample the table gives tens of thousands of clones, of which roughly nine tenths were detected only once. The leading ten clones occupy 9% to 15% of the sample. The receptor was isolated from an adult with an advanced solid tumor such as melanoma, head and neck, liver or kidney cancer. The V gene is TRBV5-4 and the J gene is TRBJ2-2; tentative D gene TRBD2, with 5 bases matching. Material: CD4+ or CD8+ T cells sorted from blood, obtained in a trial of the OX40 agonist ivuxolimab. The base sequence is TGTGCCAGCAGCTTAACTAGTACCGGGGAGCTGTTTTTT. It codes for CASSLTSTGELFF.